This T cell receptor (beta chain) was sequenced for a study of shared clonotypes between healthy human individuals. Findings and limits, study-wide: The study drew on few donors, limiting represented genetic and exposure-history diversity.

This table comes from immunoSEQ multiplex PCR, and its TCRdb copy is limited to in-frame clones, with some not included. The data contain about half a million clones, roughly 85% of them singletons. Regarding this clone: Its antigen is unknown.

Germline V gives CDR1 SGHTS, CDR2 YDEGEE. V gave up 4 bases and J gave up 8 bases; unmatched junction bases: 10. CDR3 length equals 15 residues. The TCR originated in a woman aged 40 to 49 in good health. Some clones in this sample may be carry-over from other donors' samples. The chain recombines TRBV5-8 with TRBJ2-1, with 9 bases fitting TRBD1. Sequenced material: PBMCs. CDR3 loop: CASSLQGAAWDEQFF. DNA for the CDR3: TGTGCCAGCAGCCTACAGGGGGCCGCATGGGATGAGCAGTTCTTC.